Sequencing of this TCR beta chain was carried out in a study of T-cell reconstitution after alpha-beta-depleted transplantation in children (dated by TCRdb to 2016 to 2017). At the level of the whole study: Using TCR repertoire profiling, the study followed T-cell immune reconstitution in a quantitative way in children after TCRalphabeta/CD19-depleted allogeneic hematopoietic cell transplantation.

The receptor library was made with PCR. Instrument used: Illumina HiSeq 2500. TCR library preparation used molecular barcoding, with unique molecular identifiers applied to normalize quantification of the TCRbeta repertoire. Using fastp at Q25 and MiXCR, TCRdb reprocessed the public reads and kept productive beta chains. Rows are unified per CDR3 protein, each entry keeping the most common DNA and genes. For this sample there are some 550,000 distinct CDR3 sequences; around 20% appear just once. The top ten clonotypes cover about 3.1% of the sample. This clonotype has a handful of counts. Its specific antigen is unknown. Per-base qualities were not stored, and no clone one base away is much larger. This TCR was sampled from a human donor who donated a stem cell graft to a child with acute lymphoblastic leukemia. The sequencing here drew on PBMCs from the stem cell graft donor, taken from the stem cell graft.

The nucleotides are TGCGCCAGCAGCTTGGGGGGACGGACAAAAGAGACCCAGTACTTC. Its protein reads: CASSLGGRTKETQYF. The sequence links TRBV5-1 to TRBJ2-5; the D call is tentative, TRBD1 or TRBD2, as each matches 5 bases. V was cut back by 0 bases and J by 3 bases, leaving a gap of 12 bases between them. The CDR3 has 15 amino acids, counting the end cysteine and phenylalanine. Only the CDR3 portion is preserved as DNA: 45 bases, with reading frame beginning at the first base. Based on the germline V gene, the CDR1 and CDR2 sequences are SGHRS and YFSETQ.